This entry lists 8 T cell receptor beta chains sequenced from one sample in a study of T cells in Graves' hyperthyroidism and ophthalmopathy. What was amplified from RNA transcripts were TCR beta CDR3 regions. A set of HTBI primers served as the primers for a first-round RT-PCR of the TCR CDR3. TCRdb processed the multiplex PCR reads anew with MiXCR; each CDR3 protein has one entry. The sample records 300,000 to 450,000 distinct CDR3 sequences, approximately 25% being singletons. Specimen: blood. These receptors all stem from a man aged 45-60 years with Graves' hyperthyroidism.

This clonotype was counted only a few times. The gene calls are TRBV5-6 and TRBJ1-5; TRBD1 might be the D (5 bases). From germline, CDR1 is SGHDT and CDR2 YYEEEE. The CDR3 consists of 16 residues. V was shortened by 4 bases and J by 2 bases, with 16 bases between the two germline ends. The CDR3 DNA sequence: TGTGCCAGCAGCGCGACGGGGGAAGGAGGCAATCAGCCCCAGCATTTT. Amino acids: CASSATGEGGNQPQHF.

The chain uses TRBV5-6 and TRBJ1-5; D is perhaps TRBD1 (6 bases). With 0 bases removed from V and 0 bases from J, the gap between germline ends came to 10 bases. The CDR3 consists of 16 residues. Germline CDR1 is SGHDT and CDR2 is YYEEEE. The CDR3 loop reads CASSLGGQFSNQPQHF. CDR3 nucleotide sequence: TGTGCCAGCAGCTTGGGAGGACAGTTTAGCAATCAGCCCCAGCATTTT.

This clonotype was picked up many times. The J gene is TRBJ1-1, the V gene TRBV18; a weak D match, TRBD1 (6 bases). The CDR3 is made up of 16 amino acids. Germline V lookup: CDR1 KGHSH, CDR2 LQKENI. Trimming stripped 3 bases from V and 2 bases from J, with 16 bases between. CDR3 DNA: TGTGCCAGCTCACCTCCCTTACAGGGAACTAACACTGAAGCTTTCTTT. This sequence encodes CASSPPLQGTNTEAFF.

The chain carries TRBV18 and TRBJ1-1; the match to TRBD1 covers 8 bases. CDR1 KGHSH and CDR2 LQKENI come from the germline V gene. V trimming: 2 bases; J trimming: 4 bases; junction bases outside the gene matches: 6. The CDR3 is made up of 15 amino acids. CDR3 in amino acids: CASSPGRGLVTEAFF. The CDR3 DNA reads TGTGCCAGCTCACCAGGCAGGGGGCTTGTCACTGAAGCTTTCTTT.

This clonotype was seen ten or more times. V usage is TRBV28 and J usage is TRBJ2-7, with D uncertain. The germline V and J ends were trimmed by 6 bases and 4 bases, with 10 bases remaining between them. CDR1 and CDR2 (germline): MDHEN, SYDVKM. There are 12 residues in the CDR3. The CDR3 coding sequence is TGTGCCAGCAGCTCCCCCACGTACGAGCAGTACTTC. Translation: CASSSPTYEQYF.

The chain carries TRBV2 and TRBJ2-1, with unresolved D. CDR1 is SNHLY, CDR2 FYNNEI, per germline. This CDR3 comprises 14 residues. Between the trimmed V and J ends, which lost 11 bases and 0 bases, there was a span of 14 bases. The CDR3 loop reads CAGDHASSYNEQFF. The CDR3 DNA is TGTGCCGGCGATCACGCAAGCTCCTACAATGAGCAGTTCTTC.

This clonotype was recorded many times. This chain joins TRBV12-3 or TRBV12-4 and TRBJ2-7; unclear D gene. The CDR3 extends over 10 amino acids. The V end lost 2 bases, the J end lost 6 bases, and 2 bases lay between the germline ends. The DNA for the CDR3 is TGTGCCAGCAGTTTACTCGAGCAGTACTTC. It is translated as CASSLLEQYF.

This clonotype occurred a few times. This rearrangement joins TRBV2 to TRBJ1-1; perhaps TRBD1 as D (6 bases). This CDR3 spans 13 amino acids. CDR1 is SNHLY, CDR2 FYNNEI, per germline. Trimming cost V 6 bases and J 7 bases, with 15 bases left between them. The CDR3 nucleotides read TGTGCCAGCAGCCCTAGGACAGATATTGAAGCTTTCTTT. Protein sequence: CASSPRTDIEAFF.